This T cell receptor beta chain came from a study of T-cell memory formation after mild COVID-19. In the study overall: TCR clusters showed largely donor specificity. Study-level results: The authors did not confirm SARS-CoV-2 specificity of second-wave clones peaking day 37. Pre-infection memory contained some responding clones, which suggested that cross-reactive memory had joined. Largely, contracting CD4+ clones fell within CM and EM, and contracting CD8+ clones within EMRA.

This clonotype has at least ten counts. The antigen remains undetermined. Germline V gene lookup returns CDR1 MNHEY and CDR2 SVGEGT. V was cut by 6 bases and J by 5 bases, with 10 bases left in between. The CDR3 has 12 amino acids. A single record per CDR3 protein comes from TCRdb applying MiXCR to the 5' RACE reads. The table has roughly 450,000 distinct CDR3 sequences, approximately 18% seen once. This clonotype was obtained from a man between 18 and 35 years old who had mild COVID-19 (a few samples of this study predate the infection). Cell type and time point are not known. Sequencing used PBMCs or a T cell subset sorted from them (not recorded which). J is TRBJ2-5 and V is TRBV6-2 or TRBV6-3; tentatively, D is TRBD2 (5 bases). DNA for the CDR3: TGTGCCAGCAGCCCCGGACTGGAGACCCAGTACTTC. Protein sequence: CASSPGLETQYF.